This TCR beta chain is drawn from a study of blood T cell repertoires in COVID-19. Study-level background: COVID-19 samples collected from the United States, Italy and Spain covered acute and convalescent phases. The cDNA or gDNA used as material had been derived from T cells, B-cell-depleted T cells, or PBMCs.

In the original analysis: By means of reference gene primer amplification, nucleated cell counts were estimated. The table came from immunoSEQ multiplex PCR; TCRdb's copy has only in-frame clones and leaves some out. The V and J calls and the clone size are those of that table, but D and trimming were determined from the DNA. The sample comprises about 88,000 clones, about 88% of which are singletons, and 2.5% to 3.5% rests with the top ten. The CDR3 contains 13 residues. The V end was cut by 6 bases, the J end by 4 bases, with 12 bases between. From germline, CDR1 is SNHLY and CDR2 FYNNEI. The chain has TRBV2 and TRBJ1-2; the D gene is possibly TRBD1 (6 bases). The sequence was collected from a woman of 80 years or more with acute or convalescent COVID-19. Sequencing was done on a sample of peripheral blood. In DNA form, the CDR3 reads TGTGCCAGCAGGGACAGTATTACCTATGGCTACACCTTC. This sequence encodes CASRDSITYGYTF.